This T cell receptor beta chain was recorded in a study of T cell responses to AZD1222 COVID-19 vaccine (dated by TCRdb to about 2021). In terms of the full investigation: TCR sequencing covered 233 trial participants: 207 given two doses of AZD1222 and approximately 26 given two doses of MenACWY control vaccine. Trial participants were enrolled by age into subgroups of 18-55, 56-69 and 70-plus years, and about 150, 27 and 61 TCR-sequenced participants, respectively, were included in these subgroups. Overall study outcomes, separate from this receptor: The vaccine-associated CD4 TCRs covered the entire spike protein, and the dominant responses fell in regions 160-218 and 743-854. Reportedly, almost half of the unique spike-specific TCRs recognized epitopes lying outside the regions that are mutated in the B.1.351 and B.1.1.7 variants. In the small 56-69-year group, the increase in depth fell short of significance, most likely because of low power. A significant rise in spike-specific TCR breadth and depth was observed after two AZD1222 doses relative to day 0 and relative to MenACWY recipients. Most participants were white British and females outnumbered males, and the authors suggested that clonal diversity may have been underestimated. Because no samples from the day 14 peak response were available, repertoires could be characterized only after the peak T cell response. Only five or six AZD1222 recipients were SARS-CoV-2 seropositive at baseline, limiting conclusions about previously exposed vaccinees.

The CDR3 regions of human TCRbeta chains were analyzed by immunosequencing. Turning to the authors' computational methods: Repertoire TCRs were checked for matches against a reference library of SARS-CoV-2-specific TCRs that had been generated using the MIRA antigen-specificity platform. Breadth was defined as the fraction of unique TCRs that were SARS-CoV-2-associated. Depth was defined as the fraction of total T cells that were SARS-CoV-2-associated. Using the MIRA data, each spike-specific TCR was mapped to the spike region that the TCR reacts to and placed in a CD4 or CD8 class. Log10-transformed breadth and depth values were compared by one-way ANOVA with Sidak's multiple comparisons tests. Not all clones reach the TCRdb copy of this immuneACCESS table, which keeps in-frame sequences only. Checked studies attribute under half of the gap to unresolved V genes and leave the rest unexplained. The D gene and trimming were derived from the DNA, and the V and J assignments and clone size from that table. The sample table lists approximately 150,000 clones, roughly 86% of them with a count of one. Together, the top ten hold about 4.9% of the sample.

Comment on this clone: What antigen it recognizes has not been identified. One base away there is no much larger clone; base qualities are not given.

Read against the paper, the sample's time point label means: about 28 days (+/-7) after the second vaccine dose. AZD1222 recipients given second doses at about 4 weeks or at about 12 weeks were pooled, since spike-specific TCR depth and breadth were not found to differ between the two schedules. Vaccinee samples were obtained from the UK trials COV001 and COV002, which included a single-blind randomized controlled phase 2/3 trial of AZD1222 (ChAdOx1 nCoV-19) in healthy adults. Trial participant PBMC samples were collected at day 0 and day 28 after the second dose for TCRbeta chain sequencing. At the junction V is shortened by 6 bases and J by 2 bases, with 12 bases in between. CDR1 KGHDR and CDR2 SFDVKD are derived from the germline V gene. Reading from cysteine to phenylalanine, the CDR3 counts 14 amino acids. The only DNA kept is the CDR3, 42 bases in frame from the first base.

The sequence joins TRBV24-1 to TRBJ2-5; the best D guess is TRBD2, with 6 bases matching. The sample in question was peripheral blood, obtained 28 days after the second AZD1222 dose. The receptor's source is an adult who received the AZD1222 COVID-19 vaccine. The CDR3: CATSPGGLQETQYF. The base sequence is TGTGCCACCAGTCCAGGAGGGTTACAAGAGACCCAGTACTTC.